This T cell receptor beta chain is drawn from a study of blood T cell repertoires in COVID-19. Study in general: PBMCs, B-cell-depleted T cells, or T cells provided the cDNA or gDNA that made up the material.

The protocol was immunoSEQ multiplex PCR, while the TCRdb copy is restricted to in-frame clones and leaves out a portion. The sample consists of about 130,000 clones, over 60% of them appearing once. Trimming left V 2 bases short and J 0 bases short, with 10 bases between. This CDR3 spans 15 amino acids. Germline CDR1 reads ENHRY; CDR2 reads SYGVKD. The sequence was obtained from a woman in her sixties or seventies with acute or convalescent COVID-19. Sequencing input: peripheral blood. The rearrangement joins TRBV10-3 to TRBJ1-2; no definite D call. CDR3 DNA sequence: TGTGCCATCAGTGAGCCGGGGTCCCCTAACTATGGCTACACCTTC. Translating it yields CAISEPGSPNYGYTF.